The entry below gives a single T cell receptor beta chain sequence along with its context. Its antigen is not identified. The record originates from a study of T cell responses to AZD1222 COVID-19 vaccine. The overall study: Both about-4-week and about-12-week second-dose recipients were combined.

TCRdb keeps only in-frame clones here, not all; method: immunoSEQ multiplex PCR. The sample includes approximately 150,000 clones, roughly 87% of them seen just once. General study results and limits: Mostly white British, mostly female donors; authors suggested clonal diversity may be underestimated.

The trim removed 4 bases at V and 13 bases at J, leaving 8 bases unmatched. Germline lookup yields CDR1 MDHEN and CDR2 SYDVKM. This CDR3 is built from 14 residues. The sequenced sample was peripheral blood, obtained on day 0 of AZD1222 vaccination. The sequence was obtained from an adult in good health. This chain connects TRBV28 to TRBJ2-1, with 12 bases that match TRBD2. This CDR3 is CASSWGLAGPTQFF. The DNA for the CDR3 is TGTGCCAGCAGTTGGGGACTAGCGGGCCCGACTCAGTTCTTC.